This T cell receptor (beta chain) originates from a study of shared clonotypes between healthy human individuals. This clone was counted a single time. This CDR3 comprises 14 residues. Germline CDR1 reads SGHRS; CDR2 reads YFSETQ. V was cut by 2 bases and J by 3 bases, with 11 bases left in between. The protocol was immunoSEQ multiplex PCR, while the TCRdb copy is restricted to in-frame clones and leaves out a portion. In the table there are approximately 2.5 million clones, around 94% of which are singletons. V is TRBV5-1 and J is TRBJ2-5; D is unresolved. The sequencing sample was made of naive CD4+ T cells sorted from blood. Stated subset: CD45RA+ positively selected. This TCR was recovered from a man in his late teens or twenties in good health. The CDR3 coding sequence is TGCGCCAGCAGCTTAAATTCCGTCGAAGAGACCCAGTACTTC. Amino acid sequence: CASSLNSVEETQYF.